These 12 T cell receptor beta chains were all obtained from the same sample, sequenced in a study of PD-L1 blockade in urothelial cancer. Generated by immunoSEQ multiplex PCR, the TCRdb table keeps only in-frame clones and is missing some. The sample includes 40,000 or so clones, approximately 80% of them seen just once. This specimen consisted of PBMCs, obtained around atezolizumab (anti-PD-L1) treatment. All receptors come from a man in his 70s with urothelial cancer.

The chain uses TRBV7-9 and TRBJ1-1; D is unclear. Trimming pared 10 bases from V and 4 bases from J, leaving 19 bases between. The V gene's germline CDR1 is SEHNR and CDR2 FQNEAQ (reference sequence). The CDR3 runs to 14 residues. The CDR3 region is CATDPLPPGTEAFF. The CDR3 DNA reads as TGTGCCACGGATCCTCTACCCCCGGGCACTGAAGCTTTCTTT.

The chain uses TRBV30 and TRBJ1-1; tentatively, D is TRBD1 (5 bases). CDR3 size: 16 residues. Trimming shortened V by 0 bases and J by 4 bases, and 18 bases separated the two germline ends. Germline V gives CDR1 GTSNPN, CDR2 SVGIG (reference sequence). The DNA for the CDR3 is TGTGCCTGGAGTGTGTGGGGGAGAGGGAGGCGCACTGAAGCTTTCTTT. This encodes CAWSVWGRGRRTEAFF.

The chain links TRBV29-1 to TRBJ1-2; TRBD1 might be the D (6 bases). Germline CDR1 is SQVTM and CDR2 is ANQGSEA. Trimming removed 1 base at V and 5 bases at J, with 14 bases between. This CDR3 is 14 amino acids long. CDR3 DNA sequence: TGCAGCGTTGAAGGGGGGGGCGAGTTTTATGGCTACACCTTC. Encoded protein: CSVEGGGEFYGYTF.

The V gene is TRBV7-9, the J gene TRBJ2-3; TRBD1 aligns across 9 bases. Germline assignment: CDR1 SEHNR and CDR2 FQNEAQ (reference sequence). V shed 5 bases and J 4 bases; nucleotides not matched to a gene: 4. The CDR3 covers 14 residues. CDR3: CASSPGQGPDTQYF. In DNA, the CDR3 is TGTGCCAGCAGCCCAGGACAGGGGCCAGATACGCAGTATTTT.

This clone was seen a single time. The CDR3 sequence: CASSLDSSGIGGEQYF. In DNA, the CDR3 is TGTGCCAGCAGCTTAGACTCTAGCGGGATAGGCGGCGAGCAGTACTTC. V gene TRBV7-6 combines with J gene TRBJ2-7; 9 nucleotides align to TRBD2. With V trimmed by 1 base and J by 6 bases, 10 bases remained unmatched. Germline V CDR1 and CDR2: SGHVS, FNYEAQ. This CDR3 region has 16 residues.

The chain carries TRBV9 and TRBJ1-2; D is perhaps TRBD1 (6 bases). The V gene's germline CDR1 is SGDLS and CDR2 YYNGEE. The V gene lost 1 base and the J gene lost 4 bases, with 14 bases spanning the gap. The CDR3 spans 15 residues. The CDR3 spells CASSVSQGDSYGYTF. The CDR3, as DNA: TGTGCCAGCAGCGTATCACAGGGCGACAGCTATGGCTACACCTTC.

The count of this clone is one. The CDR3 DNA reads as TGTGCCACTACAGGGGGGGAGGTGGACACCCAGTACTTC. It yields the protein CATTGGEVDTQYF. The chain carries TRBV2 and TRBJ2-5; D might be TRBD1 (8 bases). CDR3 length equals 13 residues. Germline V lookup: CDR1 SNHLY, CDR2 FYNNEI. The ends were cut back, 10 bases at V and 8 bases at J, with 20 bases in the middle. Looking up the rest from reference TRBV2 and TRBJ2-5 gives the full variable domain: EPEVTQTPSHQVTQMGQEVILRCVPISNHLYFYWYRQILGQKVEFLVSFYNNEISEKSEIFDDQFSVERPDGSNFTLKIRSTKLEDSAMYFCATTGGEVDTQYFGPGTRLLVL.

The gene calls are TRBV7-3 and TRBJ2-1, with TRBD2 as a possible D gene (7 bases). Germline CDR1 SGHTA, CDR2 FQGTGA. V lost 5 bases and J 9 bases, leaving 17 bases between the germline ends. CDR3 length: 14 residues. The CDR3 protein is CASSGQRGGTEQFF. The CDR3 region has the DNA TGTGCCAGCAGCGGGCAAAGGGGGGGGACTGAGCAGTTCTTC.

This chain joins TRBV7-2 and TRBJ1-2, with TRBD1 matching 9 bases. V lost 1 base to trimming and J lost 8 bases; unmatched junction nucleotides: 8. The germline V gene has CDR1 SGHTA and CDR2 FQGNSA. The CDR3 is made up of 15 amino acids. The CDR3 is CASSLDIQGAKGYTF. DNA of the CDR3: TGTGCCAGCAGCTTAGATATACAGGGGGCGAAGGGCTACACCTTC.

V is TRBV20-1 and J is TRBJ1-2, with D maybe TRBD1 (5 bases). CDR3 size: 11 residues. The ends were cut back, 4 bases at V and 8 bases at J, with 11 bases in the middle. Germline loops: CDR1 DFQATT, CDR2 SNEGSKA (reference sequence). CDR3 amino acids: CSAIFGGGYTF. Here the CDR3 DNA reads TGCAGTGCTATATTTGGGGGGGGCTACACCTTC.

The chain recombines TRBV28 with TRBJ2-2, with 7 positions matching TRBD2. The CDR3 has 16 amino acids. Germline-derived CDR1 and CDR2 are MDHEN and SYDVKM. Trimming took 9 bases from V and 0 from J; bases not matched to a gene: 10. The CDR3 region is CASRERDPTNTGELFF. The CDR3 coding sequence is TGTGCCAGTCGGGAGCGGGACCCTACGAACACCGGGGAGCTGTTTTTT. The full variable domain, rest sourced from reference TRBV28 and TRBJ2-2, is DVKVTQSSRYLVKRTGEKVFLECVQDMDHENMFWYRQDPGLGLRLIYFSYDVKMKEKGDIPEGYSVSREKKERFSLILESASTNQTSMYLCASRERDPTNTGELFFGEGSRLTVL.

The CDR3 DNA sequence: TGCGCCAGCAGCCAGATGAATCAGGGTGTGTTCGCCGGGGAGCTGTTTTTT. Translation: CASSQMNQGVFAGELFF. V is TRBV4-3 and J is TRBJ2-2; D may be TRBD1 (5 bases). V was pared by 3 bases and J by 6 bases, with 20 bases between. The CDR3 extends over 17 amino acids. CDR1 LGHNA and CDR2 YSLEER come from the germline V gene.